This T cell receptor (beta chain) came from a study of cytomegalovirus exposure and HLA in healthy donors. Sequenced by immunoSEQ multiplex PCR; TCRdb stores in-frame clones only, minus some. The table shows a few hundred thousand clones, with roughly 88% occurring only once. From germline, CDR1 is SGHTA and CDR2 FQGNSA. CDR3 length equals 13 residues. V dropped 5 bases and J dropped 5; count of bases not matched to a gene: 5. Concerning this clone itself: What it binds is not known.

Study-wide findings and caveats: 164 TCR beta chains were listed as cytomegalovirus-associated.

The TCR originated in a woman aged 18-35 years in good health and CMV-seronegative. The sample was PBMCs. The rearrangement links TRBV7-2 to TRBJ2-7; TRBD1 matches at 8 bases. CDR3 bases: TGTGCCAGCAGCGAGTACAGGGGGGACGAGCAGTACTTC. Translating gives CASSEYRGDEQYF.